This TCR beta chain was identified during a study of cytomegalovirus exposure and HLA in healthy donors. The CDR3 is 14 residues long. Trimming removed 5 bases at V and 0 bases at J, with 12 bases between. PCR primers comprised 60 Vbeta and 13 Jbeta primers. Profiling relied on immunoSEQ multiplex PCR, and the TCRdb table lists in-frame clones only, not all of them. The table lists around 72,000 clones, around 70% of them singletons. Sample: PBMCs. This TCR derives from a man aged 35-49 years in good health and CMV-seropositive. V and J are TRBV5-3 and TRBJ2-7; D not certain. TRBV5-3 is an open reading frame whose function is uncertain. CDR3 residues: CARRYPESSYEQYF. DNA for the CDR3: TGTGCCAGAAGGTACCCTGAGAGCTCCTACGAGCAGTACTTC.